This is a list of T cell receptor beta chains from one sample in a study of T cells of healthy individuals. TCRdb fed the 5' RACE reads into MiXCR, producing one record per CDR3 protein. The table includes about 60,000 distinct CDR3 sequences, roughly 17% detected once. The origin of the receptors is a human donor in good health. Each CDR3 is given with its conserved first and last residue. Each record gives: V gene, clone size, D gene, J gene, CDR3 protein, CDR3 DNA. A D gene is named only where the DNA matches it firmly. Clone sizes are given selectively: once, few, many, or a class where the clone is expanded.

>TRBV20-1|many|TRBD2|TRBJ2-3
CSATGTSGTDTQYF
TGCAGTGCAACCGGGACTAGCGGGACAGATACGCAGTATTTT
>TRBV5-1|-|TRBD1|TRBJ1-1
CASSGQGGYTEAFF
TGCGCCAGCTCCGGACAGGGTGGGTACACTGAAGCTTTCTTT
>TRBV12-3/TRBV12-4|-|-|TRBJ2-1
CASSQLVDEQFF
TGTGCCAGCAGCCAACTAGTCGATGAGCAGTTCTTC
>TRBV6-5|many|TRBD1|TRBJ1-1
CASSYLDRGNTEAFF
TGTGCCAGCAGTTACCTGGACAGGGGGAACACTGAAGCTTTCTTT
>TRBV7-9|few|TRBD2|TRBJ2-7
CASSPVPPISGRADYEQYF
TGTGCCAGCAGCCCAGTTCCCCCAATAAGCGGGAGGGCCGACTACGAGCAGTACTTC
>TRBV25-1|-|-|TRBJ2-1
CASSELRGPAPFF
TGTGCCAGCAGTGAATTGCGGGGCCCCGCCCCGTTCTTC
>TRBV3-1|many|TRBD2|TRBJ2-7
CASSLIAGGQEQYF
TGTGCCAGCAGCCTTATAGCGGGAGGGCAAGAGCAGTACTTC
>TRBV28|many|TRBD1|TRBJ1-2
CASSWDGTVYGYTF
TGTGCCAGCAGTTGGGACGGGACAGTCTATGGCTACACCTTC
>TRBV18|many|-|TRBJ1-5
CASSRGVEVGNQPQHF
TGTGCCAGCTCTAGGGGAGTGGAAGTTGGCAATCAGCCCCAGCATTTT
>TRBV7-8|-|TRBD2|TRBJ2-7
CASSFGGGYEQYF
TGTGCCAGCAGCTTTGGGGGGGGCTACGAGCAGTACTTC
>TRBV18|many|-|TRBJ1-1
CASSPERNTEAFF
TGTGCCAGCTCACCGGAGAGGAACACTGAAGCTTTCTTT